The 6 T cell receptor beta chains in this list originate from one sample, sequenced in a study of cytomegalovirus exposure and HLA in healthy donors. The PCR contained 60 Vbeta and 13 Jbeta primers. Sequencing used immunoSEQ multiplex PCR; TCRdb keeps in-frame clones, though not all of them. The table shows about 200,000 clones, with more than 60% occurring only once. Source material: PBMCs. Receptors originate from a man aged 40-49 years in good health and CMV-seronegative.

V and J are TRBV10-3 and TRBJ2-7, with 10 positions matching TRBD1. The CDR3 covers 15 residues. Losses at the gene ends were 4 bases for V and 5 bases for J; bases not matched to a gene: 8. Looked up from germline, CDR1 is ENHRY and CDR2 is SYGVKD. This CDR3 reads CAISVRDRGVNEQYF. In DNA form, the CDR3 reads TGTGCCATCAGTGTCCGGGACAGGGGAGTCAACGAGCAGTACTTC.

This clone was seen a single time. V is TRBV19 and J is TRBJ1-2; no clear D. Germline lookup yields CDR1 LNHDA and CDR2 SQIVND (reference sequence). Trimming removed 6 bases at V and 7 bases at J, with 27 bases between. The CDR3 sequence is 17 residues long. CDR3 amino acids: CASSQTLQGVSYSGYTF. The CDR3 DNA follows: TGTGCCAGTAGCCAAACGTTACAAGGAGTTTCTTACTCTGGCTACACCTTC.

The rearrangement links TRBV5-5 to TRBJ2-7; TRBD1 matches 8 bases. Germline trimming cut 4 bases from V and 7 bases from J; bases unmatched to any gene: 10. In germline, CDR1 is SGHKS, CDR2 YYEKEE (reference sequence). The CDR3 runs to 14 residues. DNA for the CDR3: TGTGCCAGCAGCCTGCGGCAGGGGGCCTGGGAGCAGTACTTC. The encoded protein is CASSLRQGAWEQYF.

The chain employs TRBV13 and TRBJ1-1, with 9 positions matching TRBD1. The germline V gene has CDR1 PRHDT and CDR2 FYEKMQ (reference sequence). The CDR3 runs to 14 residues. The J segment lost 1 base and the V segment lost 7 bases, leaving 4 bases of the junction unmatched. The CDR3, as DNA: TGTGCCAGCACCCTGGACAGGGGGAACACTGAAGCTTTCTTT. Amino acids: CASTLDRGNTEAFF.

The chain combines TRBV28 with TRBJ2-5; D might be TRBD2 (6 bases). The CDR3 spans 14 residues. Germline values: CDR1 MDHEN, CDR2 SYDVKM. V was cut by 7 bases and J by 6 bases, with 18 bases left in between. CDR3 residues: CASTSALRGKTQYF. CDR3 nucleotides: TGTGCCAGCACCTCAGCCCTGCGGGGAAAGACCCAGTACTTC.

The chain joins TRBV4-1 to TRBJ2-6; D gene ambiguous. V lost 4 bases, J lost 2 bases, and 9 bases lay in between. Germline CDR1 reads MGHRA; CDR2 reads YSYEKL. CDR3 length: 15 residues. CDR3 coding DNA: TGCGCCAGCAGCCTGACATCGACTGGGGCCAACGTCCTGACTTTC. This sequence encodes CASSLTSTGANVLTF.